This entry lists 5 T cell receptor beta chains sequenced from one sample in a study of blood T cell repertoires in COVID-19. Only in-frame clones appear in the TCRdb table, and some are missing; sequencing was by immunoSEQ multiplex PCR. Of 200,000 to 300,000 clones in the sample, 70% to 90% were seen once. Material for sequencing was PBMCs or T cells enriched from blood (not recorded which). The origin of the receptors is a man aged 40-55 years who had recovered from COVID-19.

A remark on this clone: The same CDR3 also results from other DNA sequences found in this sample. This chain links TRBV30 with TRBJ2-5; 7 nucleotides align to TRBD2. Germline values: CDR1 GTSNPN, CDR2 SVGIG (reference sequence). The CDR3 has 12 residues. V lost 1 base, J lost 4 bases, and 0 bases stayed unmatched. As DNA, the CDR3 is TGTGCCTGGAGTGGGGGGGGAGAGACCCAGTACTTC. It encodes CAWSGGGETQYF.

The rearrangement links TRBV7-6 to TRBJ2-5; 10 bases align to TRBD2. The CDR3 consists of 15 residues. The V and J ends lost 1 base and 5 bases, in that order; junction bases with no gene match: 4. Germline V gives CDR1 SGHVS, CDR2 FNYEAQ. In nucleotides, the CDR3 is TGTGCCAGCAGCTTAGAAGCGGGAGGGTATGAGACCCAGTACTTC. Protein sequence: CASSLEAGGYETQYF.

This sequence joins TRBV6-5 and TRBJ1-2; a weak D match, TRBD1 (5 bases). The CDR3 runs to 13 residues. Germline V CDR1 and CDR2: MNHEY, SVGAGI. Trimming stripped 7 bases from V and 3 bases from J, with 12 bases between. The CDR3 DNA reads TGTGCCAGCACCTTCGGAGGGGACTATGGCTACACCTTC. Protein sequence: CASTFGGDYGYTF.

The V and J genes are TRBV6-5 and TRBJ1-1, with a possible D match to TRBD1 (5 bases). CDR1 and CDR2 from the germline V gene are MNHEY and SVGAGI. This CDR3 has 15 residues. V was clipped by 7 bases and J by 1 base, with 16 bases between them. The CDR3 nucleotides read TGTGCCAGCATGTGGGGGGGATCGGGGAACACTGAAGCTTTCTTT. Residues: CASMWGGSGNTEAFF.

The V call is TRBV4-3, the J call TRBJ2-2; 11 bases line up with TRBD2. Trimming at V came to 4 bases and at J to 4 bases, leaving 5 bases not matched to a gene. The CDR3 runs 16 residues. The germline V gene has CDR1 LGHNA and CDR2 YSLEER. In DNA form, the CDR3 reads TGCGCCAGCAGCCGGTCGGGACTAGCGGCCACCGGGGAGCTGTTTTTT. It translates to CASSRSGLAATGELFF.